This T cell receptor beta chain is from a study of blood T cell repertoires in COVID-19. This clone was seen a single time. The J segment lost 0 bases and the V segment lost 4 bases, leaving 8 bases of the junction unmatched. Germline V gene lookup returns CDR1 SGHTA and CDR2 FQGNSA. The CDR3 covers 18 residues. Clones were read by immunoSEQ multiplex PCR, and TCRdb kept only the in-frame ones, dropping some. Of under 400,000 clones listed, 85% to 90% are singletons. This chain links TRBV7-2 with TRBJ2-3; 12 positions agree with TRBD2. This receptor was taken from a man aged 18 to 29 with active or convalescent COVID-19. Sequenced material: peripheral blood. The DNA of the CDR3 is TGTGCCAGCAGCTACAGGACTAGCGGGGCAGCTAGCACAGATACGCAGTATTTT. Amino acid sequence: CASSYRTSGAASTDTQYF.